The sequence of this T cell receptor (beta chain) was determined in a study of T cell repertoires in cytomegalovirus infection. Germline-derived CDR1 and CDR2 are LNHDA and SQIVND (reference sequence). This CDR3 spans 14 amino acids. V lost 3 bases, J lost 3 bases, and 12 bases lay in between. MiXCR was run by TCRdb on the reads, yielding one entry per CDR3 protein. The sample consists of fewer than 550,000 distinct CDR3 sequences, more than 15% of them appearing once. The gene calls are TRBV19 and TRBJ2-7, with D possibly being TRBD2 (6 bases). Source material: CD8+ T cells from PBMCs. The TCR was taken from a human donor in good health (CMV status not recorded). Some clones in this sample may be carry-over from other donors' samples. The CDR3 region is CASSMRIAVYEQYF. CDR3 bases: TGTGCCAGTAGTATGAGGATAGCGGTCTACGAGCAGTACTTC.